This T cell receptor (beta chain) was found in a study of lymphopenia after photon versus proton radiotherapy. Findings and caveats of the study: Oligoclonal CD8+ Temra expansion after nadir drove photon patients' diversity drop. Photon-treated patients lost naive T cells and TCR diversity; proton-treated stayed stable. Survival link was tested only in deceased patients; proton benefit remains a possibility.

The germline CDR1 and CDR2 sequences are MDHEN and SYDVKM. The CDR3 contains 13 residues. The V and J ends lost 7 bases and 4 bases respectively, with 10 bases between them. Comments on this clone: What it recognizes is unknown.

The table came from immunoSEQ multiplex PCR; TCRdb's copy has only in-frame clones and leaves some out. The data hold about 70,000 clones, with less than 95% observed a single time. The source is a woman aged 40 to 50 with cholangiocarcinoma. The input for sequencing was peripheral blood, taken from a patient treated with photon-based radiotherapy. This sequence joins TRBV28 and TRBJ1-4; D may be TRBD1 (5 bases). The CDR3 spells CASTRDDNEKLFF. The DNA for the CDR3 is TGTGCCAGCACGAGGGACGATAATGAAAAACTGTTTTTT.